The clone carrying this T cell receptor (beta chain) was counted between two and nine times. Preparation of the TCRbeta library was carried out with unique molecular identifiers. MiXCR was run by TCRdb on the PCR reads, yielding one entry per CDR3 protein. The table lists some 830,000 distinct CDR3 sequences, about 16% of them singletons. This entry is derived from a study of T-cell reconstitution after alpha-beta-depleted transplantation in children. Germline V gene sequence: CDR1 MNHEY, CDR2 SMNVEV (reference sequence). The CDR3 runs 15 residues. V lost 4 bases and J lost 5; bases outside the gene matches: 9.

This chain connects TRBV27 to TRBJ2-3; TRBD2 matches at 7 bases. This specimen consisted of PBMCs, mostly from graft donor cells, obtained 360 days after TCRalphabeta/CD19-depleted stem cell transplant. This sequence originates from a male patient younger than 18 who had a stem cell transplant for acute lymphoblastic leukemia, so the T cells may come from the graft donor. CDR3 sequence: CASSWGGPGGDTQYF. For the CDR3, the DNA is TGTGCCAGCAGTTGGGGAGGGCCTGGGGGAGATACGCAGTATTTT.